Sequencing of this T cell receptor beta chain was carried out in a study of early stage breast cancer tumors. This clone was detected once. Repertoires were generated with immunoSEQ multiplex PCR, while TCRdb's copy carries only in-frame clones and drops some. The data contain 8,500 to 10,000 clones, over 70% of them singletons. The CDR3 loop spans 16 amino acids. V was trimmed by 0 bases and J by 1 base, leaving 13 bases between them. Germline V CDR1 and CDR2: ENHRY, SYGVKD. The sample comprised normal breast tissue next to the tumor. V gene TRBV10-3 combines with J gene TRBJ2-7; D gene ambiguous. The source is a person in their 40s with breast cancer. The CDR3 here is CAISESSAEVSYEQYF. DNA for the CDR3: TGTGCCATCAGTGAGTCGAGTGCGGAAGTGTCCTACGAGCAGTACTTC.